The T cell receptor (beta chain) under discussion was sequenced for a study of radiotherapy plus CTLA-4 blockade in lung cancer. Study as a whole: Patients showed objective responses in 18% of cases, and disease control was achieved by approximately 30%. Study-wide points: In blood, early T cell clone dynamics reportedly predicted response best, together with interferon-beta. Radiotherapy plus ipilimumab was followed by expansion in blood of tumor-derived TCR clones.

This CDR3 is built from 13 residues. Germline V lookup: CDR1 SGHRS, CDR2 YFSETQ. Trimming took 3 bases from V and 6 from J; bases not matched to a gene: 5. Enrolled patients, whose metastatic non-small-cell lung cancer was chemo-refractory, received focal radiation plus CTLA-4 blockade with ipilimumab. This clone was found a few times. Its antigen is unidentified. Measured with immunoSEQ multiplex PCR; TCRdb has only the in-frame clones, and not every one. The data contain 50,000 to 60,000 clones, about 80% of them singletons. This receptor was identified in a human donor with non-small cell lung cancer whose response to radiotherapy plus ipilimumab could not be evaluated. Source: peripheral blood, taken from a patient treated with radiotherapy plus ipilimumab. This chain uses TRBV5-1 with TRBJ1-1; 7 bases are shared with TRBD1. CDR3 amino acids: CASSSRQGSEAFF. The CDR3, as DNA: TGCGCCAGCAGCTCCCGACAGGGATCTGAAGCTTTCTTT. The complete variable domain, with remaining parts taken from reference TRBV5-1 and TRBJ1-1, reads KAGVTQTPRYLIKTRGQQVTLSCSPISGHRSVSWYQQTPGQGLQFLFEYFSETQRNKGNFPGRFSGRQFSNSRSEMNVSTLELGDSALYLCASSSRQGSEAFFGQGTRLTVV.